This T cell receptor (beta chain) comes out of a study of blood T cell repertoires in COVID-19. Study in general: Sites in the United States, Italy and Spain provided acute and convalescent COVID-19 samples. T cells, B-cell-depleted T cells, or PBMCs supplied cDNA or gDNA.

The junction had 4 bases not matched to a gene; V was cut back by 3 bases and J by 6 bases. Germline CDR1 SGHVS, CDR2 FQNEAQ. The length of the CDR3 is 15 residues. The Seattle patients, enrolled during active infection, were followed longitudinally. Authors' processing steps: How many nucleated cells were present was estimated from reference gene primer amplification. TCRdb's table, derived via immunoSEQ multiplex PCR, lists solely in-frame clones and lacks some. V and J calls and clone size come straight from that table; D and trimming were deduced from the DNA. The sample consists of some 160,000 clones, around 87% of them appearing once.

The receptor's source is a woman in her 70s with COVID-19, enrolled during active disease. The chain links TRBV7-8 to TRBJ2-2; 10 bases map to TRBD2. The sequencing input was peripheral blood. The CDR3 here is CASSFLAGVPGELFF. The CDR3 nucleotides read TGTGCCAGCAGCTTTCTAGCGGGGGTCCCCGGGGAGCTGTTTTTT.